Described below is a single TCR beta chain sequence and its context. The protocol was immunoSEQ multiplex PCR, while the TCRdb copy is restricted to in-frame clones and leaves out a portion. Among about 94,000 clones, 95% were seen once, and the ten largest hold about 0.21%. These data are taken from a study of technical replicates of blood from a handful of donors. The CDR3 has 18 residues. After removal of 5 bases from V and 5 bases from J, the junction contained 18 bases not matched to a gene. Per the germline V gene, CDR1 is LNHDA and CDR2 is SQIVND (reference sequence). Sample: T cells isolated from PBMCs. The origin of this receptor is a human donor in good health. The chain combines TRBV19 with TRBJ2-1; TRBD2 matches at 7 bases. Written as DNA, the CDR3 is TGTGCCAGTAGTTTAGGAGGCCCGGGAGGCCTTCGACACAATGAGCAGTTCTTC. Residues: CASSLGGPGGLRHNEQFF.